This TCR beta chain is drawn from a study of shared clonotypes between healthy human individuals. Data came from immunoSEQ multiplex PCR; TCRdb stores just in-frame clones and leaves some out. In the table there are about 1.1 million clones, 75% to 85% of which are singletons. Trimming shortened V by 2 bases and J by 8 bases, and 12 bases separated the two germline ends. Germline V gene data show CDR1 as LGHNA and CDR2 as YNFKEQ. The CDR3 is made up of 13 amino acids. V gene TRBV4-2 combines with J gene TRBJ1-2; maybe TRBD1 (5 bases). The receptor was isolated from a man between 18 and 35 years old in good health. Some clones in this sample may be carry-over from other donors' samples. The sequencing sample was made of memory CD4+ T cells from PBMCs. Subset given: CD45RA-negative fraction. The CDR3 DNA follows: TGTGCCAGCAGCCAACCGGGGGGAGAGGGCTACACCTTC. The encoded protein is CASSQPGGEGYTF.